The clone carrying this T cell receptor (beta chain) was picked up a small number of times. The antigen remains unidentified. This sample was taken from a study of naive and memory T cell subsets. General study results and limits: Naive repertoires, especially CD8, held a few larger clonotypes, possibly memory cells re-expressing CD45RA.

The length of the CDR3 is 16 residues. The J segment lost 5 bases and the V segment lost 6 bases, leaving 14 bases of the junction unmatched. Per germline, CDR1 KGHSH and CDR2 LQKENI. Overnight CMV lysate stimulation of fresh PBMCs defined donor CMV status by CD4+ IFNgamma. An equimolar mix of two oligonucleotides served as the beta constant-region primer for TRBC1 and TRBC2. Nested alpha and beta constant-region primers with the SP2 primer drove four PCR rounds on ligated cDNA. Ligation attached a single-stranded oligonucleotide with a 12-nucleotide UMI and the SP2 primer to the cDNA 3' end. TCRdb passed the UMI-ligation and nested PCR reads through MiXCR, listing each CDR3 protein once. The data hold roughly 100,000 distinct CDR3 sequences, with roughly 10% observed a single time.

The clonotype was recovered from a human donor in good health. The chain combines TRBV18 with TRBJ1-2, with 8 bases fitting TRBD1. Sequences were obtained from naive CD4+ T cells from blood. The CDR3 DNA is TGTGCCAGCTCTCTTTCCGGGACAGGAGTTTCGTATGGCTACACCTTC. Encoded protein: CASSLSGTGVSYGYTF.